Below are 10 T cell receptor beta chains sequenced from a single sample in a study of blood T cell repertoires in COVID-19. The protocol was immunoSEQ multiplex PCR, while the TCRdb copy is restricted to in-frame clones and leaves out a portion. Altogether some 460,000 clones are present, around 90% being singletons, with the ten largest covering roughly 2%. The sample was PBMCs or T cells enriched from blood (not recorded which). Source of these receptors: a woman between 18 and 30 years old with acute COVID-19.

This chain joins TRBV5-1 and TRBJ2-1; 15 bases fit TRBD2. The CDR3 covers 15 residues. The trim removed 4 bases at V and 10 bases at J, leaving 6 bases unmatched. Germline V gene data show CDR1 as SGHRS and CDR2 as YFSETQ. The DNA for the CDR3 is TGCGCCAGCAGCACGGGACTAGCGGGGGGTGGGGAGCAGTTCTTC. Its protein is CASSTGLAGGGEQFF. Together with reference TRBV5-1 and TRBJ2-1, the CDR3 gives the full variable domain: KAGVTQTPRYLIKTRGQQVTLSCSPISGHRSVSWYQQTPGQGLQFLFEYFSETQRNKGNFPGRFSGRQFSNSRSEMNVSTLELGDSALYLCASSTGLAGGGEQFFGPGTRLTVL.

CDR3 DNA: TGTGCCAGCAGCTTGGTTGGTAGCGGGAACACCGGGGAGCTGTTTTTT. It yields the protein CASSLVGSGNTGELFF. V is TRBV5-6 and J is TRBJ2-2; possibly TRBD2 for D (6 bases). Trimming took 0 bases from V and 1 from J, leaving 10 bases between them. CDR3 length equals 16 residues. Germline V gene sequence: CDR1 SGHDT, CDR2 YYEEEE.

This clone occurred a few times. The rearrangement links TRBV7-2 to TRBJ2-5, with 11 bases identical to TRBD2. The germline gives CDR1 SGHTA, CDR2 FQGNSA. Trimming took 8 bases from V and 5 from J; bases not matched to a gene: 10. There are 15 residues in the CDR3. The CDR3 spells CASGGSSGRLETQYF. The CDR3 region has the DNA TGTGCCAGCGGCGGGTCTAGCGGGAGGTTGGAGACCCAGTACTTC. The whole variable domain, remainder taken from reference TRBV7-2 and TRBJ2-5, is GAGVSQSPSNKVTEKGKDVELRCDPISGHTALYWYRQSLGQGLEFLIYFQGNSAPDKSGLPSDRFSAERTGGSVSTLTIQRTQQEDSAVYLCASGGSSGRLETQYFGPGTRLLVL.

V and J are TRBV5-4 and TRBJ1-2; perhaps TRBD1 as D (5 bases). The CDR3 contains 13 residues. Germline V CDR1 and CDR2: SGHNT, YYREEE (reference sequence). Between the trimmed V and J ends, which lost 6 bases and 8 bases, there was a span of 17 bases. CDR3 in DNA: TGTGCCAGCACCCCCCGGGACTCGGCAGGCTACACCTTC. This codes for CASTPRDSAGYTF. Looking up the rest from reference TRBV5-4 and TRBJ1-2 gives the full variable domain: ETGVTQSPTHLIKTRGQQVTLRCSSQSGHNTVSWYQQALGQGPQFIFQYYREEENGRGNFPPRFSGLQFPNYSSELNVNALELDDSALYLCASTPRDSAGYTFGSGTRLTVV.

This clone appeared a single time. The chain carries TRBV9 and TRBJ1-1; 7 bases agree with TRBD1. The CDR3 runs 14 residues. The V gene's germline CDR1 is SGDLS and CDR2 YYNGEE. Unmatched junction bases numbered 4, after V lost 4 bases and J lost 1 base. The CDR3 nucleotides are TGTGCCAGCAGCCCCTGGACAGGGAACACTGAAGCTTTCTTT. Translation gives CASSPWTGNTEAFF.

The chain recombines TRBV5-8 with TRBJ2-1; D perhaps matches TRBD1 (5 bases). The germline CDR1 and CDR2 sequences are SGHTS and YDEGEE. V lost 0 bases, J lost 2 bases, and 6 bases lay in between. The CDR3 is 14 amino acids. The CDR3 sequence: CASSLETAYNEQFF. CDR3 nucleotide sequence: TGTGCCAGCAGCTTGGAGACAGCCTACAATGAGCAGTTCTTC.

The J gene is TRBJ2-7, the V gene TRBV10-3; D might be TRBD2 (7 bases). The germline V gene encodes CDR1 ENHRY and CDR2 SYGVKD. V was trimmed by 5 bases and J by 6 bases, leaving 20 bases between them. CDR3 length: 15 residues. The CDR3 DNA follows: TGTGCCATCAGTCTAAGTCCCCAGGGAGGGGGCGAGCAGTACTTC. Its translation is CAISLSPQGGGEQYF.

V usage is TRBV23-1 and J usage is TRBJ1-1; the D gene is possibly TRBD1 (5 bases). TRBV23-1 is an open reading frame, and its role is uncertain. V was trimmed by 0 bases and J by 4 bases, leaving 18 bases between them. The CDR3 contains 17 residues. CDR3 coding DNA: TGCGCCAGCAGTCAATCTTTCCGCTGGTGCAGGGCCACTGAAGCTTTCTTT. Its protein is CASSQSFRWCRATEAFF.

The chain recombines TRBV19 with TRBJ2-1; 7 nucleotides agree with TRBD1. V gave up 1 base and J gave up 8 bases; unmatched junction bases: 14. In germline, CDR1 is LNHDA, CDR2 SQIVND (reference sequence). The CDR3 length is 17 residues. The CDR3 sequence is CASSIVPRQNTGDEQFF. The CDR3 nucleotides read TGTGCCAGTAGTATAGTCCCGCGGCAAAACACAGGGGATGAGCAGTTCTTC.

V usage is TRBV30 and J usage is TRBJ2-1; 9 bases align to TRBD1. The CDR3 runs 13 residues. After removal of 4 bases from V and 8 bases from J, the junction contained 6 bases not matched to a gene. Germline V lookup: CDR1 GTSNPN, CDR2 SVGIG (reference sequence). The CDR3 DNA sequence: TGTGCCTGGACCCCGGGGACAGGGTATGAGCAGTTCTTC. Translated, it gives CAWTPGTGYEQFF.